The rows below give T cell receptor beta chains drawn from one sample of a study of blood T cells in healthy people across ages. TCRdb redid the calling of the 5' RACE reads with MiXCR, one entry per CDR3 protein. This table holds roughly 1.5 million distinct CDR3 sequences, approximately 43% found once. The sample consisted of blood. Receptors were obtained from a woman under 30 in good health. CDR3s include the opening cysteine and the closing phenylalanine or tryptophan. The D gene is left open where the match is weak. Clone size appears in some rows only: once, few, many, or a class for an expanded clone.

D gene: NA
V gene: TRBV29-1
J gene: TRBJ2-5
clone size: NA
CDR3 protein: CSVAPRLSQETQYF
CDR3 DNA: TGCAGCGTTGCCCCGAGACTGTCCCAAGAGACCCAGTACTTC

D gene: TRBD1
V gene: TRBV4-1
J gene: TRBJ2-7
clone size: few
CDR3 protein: CASSQVVGQIYEQYF
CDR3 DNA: TGCGCCAGCAGCCAAGTTGTGGGACAGATCTACGAGCAGTACTTC

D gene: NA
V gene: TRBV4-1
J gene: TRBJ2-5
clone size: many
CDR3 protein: CASSQPTQETQYF
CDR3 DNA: TGCGCCAGCAGCCAGCCAACACAAGAGACCCAGTACTTC

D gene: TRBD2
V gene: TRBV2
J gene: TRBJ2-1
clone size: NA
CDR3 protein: CASSEREGSSYNEQFF
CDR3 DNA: TGTGCCAGCAGTGAAAGGGAGGGAAGCTCCTACAATGAGCAGTTCTTC

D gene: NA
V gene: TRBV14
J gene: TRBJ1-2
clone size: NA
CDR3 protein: CASSQGRTSGNYGYTF
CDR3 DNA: TGTGCCAGCAGCCAAGGTCGGACCTCAGGGAACTATGGCTACACCTTC

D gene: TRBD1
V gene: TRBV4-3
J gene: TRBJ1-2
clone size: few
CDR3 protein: CASSARQGSDYGYTF
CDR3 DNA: TGCGCCAGCAGCGCCCGACAGGGTAGTGACTATGGCTACACCTTC

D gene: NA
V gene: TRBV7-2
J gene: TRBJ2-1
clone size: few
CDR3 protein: CASSFAGGIREQFF
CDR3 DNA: TGTGCCAGCAGCTTTGCCGGGGGAATTCGAGAGCAGTTCTTC

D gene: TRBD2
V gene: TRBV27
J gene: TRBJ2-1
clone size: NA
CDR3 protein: CASSRLAHYNEQFF
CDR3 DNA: TGTGCCAGCAGTCGACTAGCGCACTACAATGAGCAGTTCTTC

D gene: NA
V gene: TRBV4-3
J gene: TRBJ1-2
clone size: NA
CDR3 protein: CASSQHVEGGYTF
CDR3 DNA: TGCGCCAGCAGCCAGCACGTCGAGGGGGGCTACACCTTC

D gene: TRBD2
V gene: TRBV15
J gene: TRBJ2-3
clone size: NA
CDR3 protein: CATKASSGGAGDTQYF
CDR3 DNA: TGTGCCACCAAAGCATCCAGCGGGGGGGCCGGAGATACGCAGTATTTT

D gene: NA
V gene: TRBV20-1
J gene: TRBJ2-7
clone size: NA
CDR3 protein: CSAADSSYEQYF
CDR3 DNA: TGCAGTGCTGCGGACAGCTCCTACGAGCAGTACTTC

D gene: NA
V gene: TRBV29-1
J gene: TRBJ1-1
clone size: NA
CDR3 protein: CSVAGPLAGAAFF
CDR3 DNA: TGCAGCGTTGCCGGACCGTTGGCAGGGGCAGCTTTCTTT

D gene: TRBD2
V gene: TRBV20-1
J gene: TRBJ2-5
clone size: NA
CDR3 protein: CSASRSAGGKETQYF
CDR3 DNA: TGCAGTGCTAGTAGGAGTGCGGGAGGGAAAGAGACCCAGTACTTC

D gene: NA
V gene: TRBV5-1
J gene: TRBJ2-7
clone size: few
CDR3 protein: CASSFQRVTDEQYF
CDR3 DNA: TGCGCCAGCAGCTTCCAGCGAGTAACGGACGAGCAGTACTTC

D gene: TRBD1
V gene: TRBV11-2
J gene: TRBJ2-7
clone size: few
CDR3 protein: CASSTYRDRVYEQYF
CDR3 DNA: TGTGCCAGCAGCACATACCGGGACAGGGTATACGAGCAGTACTTC

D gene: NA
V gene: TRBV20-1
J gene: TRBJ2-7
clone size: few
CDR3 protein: CSASRVIGNEQYF
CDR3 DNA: TGCAGTGCTAGCAGAGTCATCGGCAATGAGCAGTACTTC

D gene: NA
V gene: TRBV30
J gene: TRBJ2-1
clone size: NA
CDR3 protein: CAWRGKGGYNEQFF
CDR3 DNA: TGTGCCTGGAGAGGCAAAGGGGGTTACAATGAGCAGTTCTTC

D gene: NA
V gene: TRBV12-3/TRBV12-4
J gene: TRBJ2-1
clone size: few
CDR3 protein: CASYSGPAAFGNEQFF
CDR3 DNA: TGTGCCAGCTACTCCGGTCCAGCGGCATTCGGGAATGAGCAGTTCTTC

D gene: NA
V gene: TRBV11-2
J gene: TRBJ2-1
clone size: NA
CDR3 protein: CASRSAVVGPTEAHEQFF
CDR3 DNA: TGTGCCAGCAGGTCGGCTGTGGTCGGACCTACGGAGGCCCATGAGCAGTTCTTC

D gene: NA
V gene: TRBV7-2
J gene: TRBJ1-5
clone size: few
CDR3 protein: CASSLGAGYRQPQHF
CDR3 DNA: TGTGCCAGCAGCTTAGGTGCAGGGTATCGGCAGCCCCAGCATTTT

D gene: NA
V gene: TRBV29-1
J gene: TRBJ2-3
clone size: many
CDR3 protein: CSAPGSDTQYF
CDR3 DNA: TGCAGCGCCCCGGGGTCAGATACGCAGTATTTT

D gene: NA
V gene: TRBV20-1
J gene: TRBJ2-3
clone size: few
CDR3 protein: CSASPPASTDTQYF
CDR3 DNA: TGCAGTGCTAGCCCCCCTGCGAGCACAGATACGCAGTATTTT

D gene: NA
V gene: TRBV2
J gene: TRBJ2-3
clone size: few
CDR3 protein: CASKEDYRNTDTQYF
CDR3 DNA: TGTGCCAGCAAGGAGGACTACCGAAACACAGATACGCAGTATTTT

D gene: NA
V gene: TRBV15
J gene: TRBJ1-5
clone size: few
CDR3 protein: CATSRGFGQPQHF
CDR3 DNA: TGTGCCACCAGCAGAGGGTTCGGACAGCCCCAGCATTTT

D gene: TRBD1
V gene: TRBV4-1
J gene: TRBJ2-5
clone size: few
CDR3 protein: CASSPGTGQEQYF
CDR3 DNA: TGCGCCAGCAGCCCAGGGACAGGACAAGAGCAGTACTTC

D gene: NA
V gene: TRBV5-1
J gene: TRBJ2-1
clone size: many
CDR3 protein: CASSFQPSYNEQFF
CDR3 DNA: TGCGCCAGCAGCTTCCAGCCCTCCTACAATGAGCAGTTCTTC

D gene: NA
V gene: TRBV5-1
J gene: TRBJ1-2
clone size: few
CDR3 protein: CASSSKTTGDYGYTF
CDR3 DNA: TGCGCCAGCAGCTCGAAAACGACAGGAGACTATGGCTACACCTTC

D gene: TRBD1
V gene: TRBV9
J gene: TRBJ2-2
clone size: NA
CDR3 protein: CASSIQGATTGELFF
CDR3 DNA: TGTGCCAGCTCTATTCAGGGGGCTACGACCGGGGAGCTGTTTTTT

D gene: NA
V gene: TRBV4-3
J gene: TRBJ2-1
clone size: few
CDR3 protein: CASSPQGGVGLNEQFF
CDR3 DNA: TGCGCCAGCAGCCCACAAGGAGGGGTTGGGCTCAATGAGCAGTTCTTC

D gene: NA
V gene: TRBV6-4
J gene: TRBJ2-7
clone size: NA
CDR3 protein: CASAKIGGNYNEQYF
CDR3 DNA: TGTGCCAGCGCTAAAATAGGGGGTAACTACAATGAGCAGTACTTC

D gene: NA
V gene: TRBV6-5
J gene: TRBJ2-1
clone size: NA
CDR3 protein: CASRGGGGEQFF
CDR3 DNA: TGTGCCAGCAGAGGGGGCGGGGGCGAGCAGTTCTTC

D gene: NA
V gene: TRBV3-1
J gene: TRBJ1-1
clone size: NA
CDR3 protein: CASSPKGLRAFF
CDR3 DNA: TGTGCCAGCAGCCCCAAGGGTCTTCGAGCTTTCTTT

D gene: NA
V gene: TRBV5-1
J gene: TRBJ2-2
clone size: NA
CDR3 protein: CASSSPNRVGELFF
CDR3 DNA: TGCGCCAGCAGCTCGCCTAACAGAGTCGGGGAGCTGTTTTTT

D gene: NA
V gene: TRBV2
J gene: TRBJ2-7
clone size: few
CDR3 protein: CASDRGSDEQYF
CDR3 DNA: TGTGCCAGCGACCGGGGAAGTGACGAGCAGTACTTC

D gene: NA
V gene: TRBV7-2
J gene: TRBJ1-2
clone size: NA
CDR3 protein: CASSLLCDPNYGYTF
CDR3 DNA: TGTGCCAGCAGCTTACTCTGCGATCCTAACTATGGCTACACCTTC

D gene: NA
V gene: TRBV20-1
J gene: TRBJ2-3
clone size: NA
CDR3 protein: CSAEGTDTQYF
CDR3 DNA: TGCAGTGCCGAGGGCACAGATACGCAGTATTTT

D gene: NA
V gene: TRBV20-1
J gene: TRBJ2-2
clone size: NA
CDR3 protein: CSARLGRDGELFF
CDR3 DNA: TGCAGTGCTAGACTGGGGCGCGACGGGGAGCTGTTTTTT

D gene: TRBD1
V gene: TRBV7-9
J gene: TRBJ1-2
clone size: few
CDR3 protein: CASIDRGNGYTF
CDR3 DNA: TGTGCCAGCATAGACAGGGGGAATGGCTACACCTTC

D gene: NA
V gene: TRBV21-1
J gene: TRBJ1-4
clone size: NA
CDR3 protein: CASSNLGAQNEKLFF
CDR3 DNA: TGTGCCAGCAGCAACCTGGGGGCCCAGAATGAAAAACTGTTTTTT

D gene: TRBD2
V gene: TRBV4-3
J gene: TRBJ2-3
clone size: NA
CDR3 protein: CASSQDSGSTSGGALADTQYF
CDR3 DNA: TGCGCCAGCAGCCAAGATAGCGGTTCGACTAGCGGGGGGGCCTTGGCAGATACGCAGTATTTT

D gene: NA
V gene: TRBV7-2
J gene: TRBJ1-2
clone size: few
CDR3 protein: CASSNREVLNYGYTF
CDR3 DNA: TGTGCCAGCAGCAACCGGGAAGTCCTTAACTATGGCTACACCTTC

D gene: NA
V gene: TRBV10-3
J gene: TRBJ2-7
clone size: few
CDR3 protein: CAISDLTLSYEQYF
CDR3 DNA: TGTGCCATCAGTGATCTAACCCTATCCTACGAGCAGTACTTC

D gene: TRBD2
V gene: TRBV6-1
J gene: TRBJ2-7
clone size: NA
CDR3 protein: CASRAGRAGSNEQYF
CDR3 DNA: TGTGCCAGCAGAGCTGGGCGAGCGGGGAGCAATGAGCAGTACTTC

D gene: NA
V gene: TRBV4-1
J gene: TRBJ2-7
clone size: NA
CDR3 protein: CASSQTGHPSSYEQYF
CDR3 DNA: TGCGCCAGCAGCCAAACAGGTCATCCGAGCTCCTACGAGCAGTACTTC

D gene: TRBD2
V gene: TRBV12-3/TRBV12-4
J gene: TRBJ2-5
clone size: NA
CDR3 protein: CASSLTSGRWETQYF
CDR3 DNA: TGTGCCAGCAGTCTCACTAGCGGGCGATGGGAGACCCAGTACTTC

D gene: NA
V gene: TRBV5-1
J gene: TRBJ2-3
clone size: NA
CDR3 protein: CASSVALGDTQYF
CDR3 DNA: TGCGCCAGCAGCGTGGCCCTCGGGGATACGCAGTATTTT

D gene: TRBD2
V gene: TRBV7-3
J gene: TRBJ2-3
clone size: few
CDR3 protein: CASRPTSGSRDTQYF
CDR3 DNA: TGTGCCAGCAGGCCGACTAGCGGGTCGAGAGATACGCAGTATTTT

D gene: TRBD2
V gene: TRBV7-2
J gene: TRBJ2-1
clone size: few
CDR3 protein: CASSPSSGSNNNEQFF
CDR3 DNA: TGTGCCAGCAGCCCATCTAGCGGGAGTAACAACAATGAGCAGTTCTTC

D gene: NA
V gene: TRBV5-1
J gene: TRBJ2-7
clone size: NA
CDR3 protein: CASSFNGGLGEYF
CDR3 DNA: TGCGCCAGCAGCTTCAACGGGGGCTTGGGCGAGTACTTC

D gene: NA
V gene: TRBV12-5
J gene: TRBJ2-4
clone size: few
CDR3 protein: CASGLALAKKIQYF
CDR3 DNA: TGTGCTAGTGGTTTGGCACTAGCCAAAAAAATTCAGTACTTC

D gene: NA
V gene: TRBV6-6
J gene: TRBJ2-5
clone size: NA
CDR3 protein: CASTYVPGYSEAQYF
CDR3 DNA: TGTGCCAGCACCTACGTCCCGGGGTATTCCGAGGCCCAGTACTTC

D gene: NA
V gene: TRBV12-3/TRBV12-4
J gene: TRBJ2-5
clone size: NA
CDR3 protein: CASSVLLGETPYF
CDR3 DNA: TGTGCCAGCAGTGTACTTCTCGGGGAGACCCCGTACTTC

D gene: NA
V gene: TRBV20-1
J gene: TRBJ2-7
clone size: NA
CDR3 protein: CSARRGNTQRQEQYF
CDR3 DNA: TGCAGTGCTAGACGGGGCAACACCCAGAGACAAGAGCAGTACTTC

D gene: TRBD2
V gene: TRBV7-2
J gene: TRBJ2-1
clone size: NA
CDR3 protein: CASRMTSGNYNEQFF
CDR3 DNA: TGTGCCAGCAGAATGACTAGCGGAAACTACAATGAGCAGTTCTTC

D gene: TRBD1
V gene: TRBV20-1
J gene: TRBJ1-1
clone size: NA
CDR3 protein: CGARIRGRGNTEAFF
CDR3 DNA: TGCGGTGCTAGAATCAGGGGGCGCGGGAACACTGAAGCTTTCTTT

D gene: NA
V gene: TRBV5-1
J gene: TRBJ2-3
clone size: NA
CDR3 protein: CASSFDGTDFSTDTQYF
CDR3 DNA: TGCGCCAGCAGCTTCGACGGGACGGACTTTAGCACAGATACGCAGTATTTT

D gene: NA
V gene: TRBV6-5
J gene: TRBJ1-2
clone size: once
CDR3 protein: CASRDRDTLLYDYTF
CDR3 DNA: TGTGCCAGCAGGGACCGGGACACCCTCCTCTATGACTACACCTTC